The TCR beta chain under discussion was sequenced for a study of control samples from healthy donors and cancer patients. Germline assignment: CDR1 SGHAT and CDR2 FQNNGV. The CDR3 is 13 residues long. V lost 6 bases to trimming and J lost 5 bases, with 11 bases between them. Method: immunoSEQ multiplex PCR; TCRdb's copy keeps in-frame clones and lacks some. The profile shows about 120,000 clones, more than 70% of them singletons. The source of this sequence is a man aged 35 to 55 in good health. Sequencing was done on a sample of blood. The chain links TRBV11-2 to TRBJ1-5, with D possibly matching TRBD1 (5 bases). The CDR3 DNA is TGTGCCAGCAGGGGCCGACAGCATCAGCCCCAGCATTTT. Residues: CASRGRQHQPQHF.